Shown below are 28 T cell receptor beta chains from a single sample sequenced in a study of blood T cells in healthy people across ages. Next came a second PCR, run for about 6 to 12 cycles, which used a sample-barcoded 5' primer along with a J-beta primer mix. TCRdb processed the 5' RACE reads anew with MiXCR; each CDR3 protein has one entry. The sample has 1.5 million to 2 million distinct CDR3 sequences, roughly two fifths seen once. The specimen was blood. The source of these receptors is a human donor in good health.

The J gene is TRBJ1-4, the V gene TRBV7-2; D is perhaps TRBD1 (5 bases). From germline, CDR1 is SGHTA and CDR2 FQGNSA. V lost 1 base to trimming and J lost 8 bases, with 11 bases between them. This CDR3 comprises 14 residues. CDR3 bases: TGTGCCAGCAGCTTAGAGGTGAGACAGGAAAAACTGTTTTTT. Its protein is CASSLEVRQEKLFF.

V usage is TRBV13 and J usage is TRBJ2-7; the D call may be TRBD1 or TRBD2 (5 bases each). Germline V lookup: CDR1 PRHDT, CDR2 FYEKMQ (reference sequence). CDR3 length: 15 residues. Between the trimmed V and J ends, which lost 4 bases and 9 bases, there was a span of 22 bases. CDR3 DNA: TGTGCCAGCAGCTCGGGACCTCTCGGCAAAAACATGCAGTACTTC. Its protein is CASSSGPLGKNMQYF. The full variable domain, in which reference TRBV13 and TRBJ2-7 provide the parts outside the CDR3, is AAGVIQSPRHLIKEKRETATLKCYPIPRHDTVYWYQQGPGQDPQFLISFYEKMQSDKGSIPDRFSAQQFSDYHSELNMSSLELGDSALYFCASSSGPLGKNMQYFGPGTRLTVT.

This clonotype was found a few times. The V call is TRBV12-3 or TRBV12-4, the J call TRBJ2-1; D remains ambiguous. Trimming took 3 bases from V and 9 from J, leaving 12 bases between them. The CDR3 consists of 13 residues. This CDR3 reads CASSFFGDGEQFF. CDR3 DNA sequence: TGTGCCAGCAGTTTTTTTGGGGATGGTGAGCAGTTCTTC.

CDR3 residues: CSARDDREVPRKTQYF. DNA for the CDR3: TGCAGTGCTAGGGACGACAGGGAAGTACCGAGGAAGACCCAGTACTTC. The chain joins TRBV20-1 to TRBJ2-5, with TRBD1 identical over 7 bases. The V and J ends lost 3 bases and 6 bases, in that order; junction bases with no gene match: 16. This CDR3 spans 16 amino acids. Per germline, CDR1 DFQATT and CDR2 SNEGSKA (reference sequence).

The rearrangement uses TRBV6-6 and TRBJ1-6, with TRBD1 as a possible D gene (5 bases). The ends were cut back, 6 bases at V and 8 bases at J, with 17 bases in the middle. The CDR3 spans 15 residues. Germline loops: CDR1 MNHNY, CDR2 SVGAGI (reference sequence). CDR3 residues: CASSPRDVGDSPLHF. The CDR3 DNA reads as TGTGCCAGCAGCCCCCGGGACGTCGGGGATTCACCCCTCCACTTT.

The table lists this clonotype with a count of one. The chain employs TRBV29-1 and TRBJ2-4; tentative D call: TRBD1 (5 bases). Germline CDR1 reads SQVTM; CDR2 reads ANQGSEA. This CDR3 region has 15 residues. V gave up 0 bases and J gave up 13 bases, with 22 bases separating them. CDR3 loop: CSVEDPADTYNEQYF. Written as DNA, the CDR3 is TGCAGCGTTGAAGACCCCGCGGACACCTACAATGAGCAGTACTTC.

This chain joins TRBV4-2 and TRBJ2-5; D might be TRBD2 (5 bases). This CDR3 region has 15 residues. Germline CDR1 is LGHNA and CDR2 is YNFKEQ. V was trimmed by 1 base and J by 1 base, leaving 10 bases between them. The CDR3 spells CASSQGGEGQETQYF. The CDR3 DNA follows: TGTGCCAGCAGCCAAGGGGGTGAGGGCCAAGAGACCCAGTACTTC.

The chain has TRBV20-1 and TRBJ1-1; no clear D gene. V was cut by 0 bases and J by 0 bases, with 5 bases left in between. The length of the CDR3 is 13 residues. Per germline, CDR1 DFQATT and CDR2 SNEGSKA (reference sequence). CDR3 in DNA: TGCAGTGCTAGAGATATGATGAACACTGAAGCTTTCTTT. As protein: CSARDMMNTEAFF.

The chain has TRBV29-1 and TRBJ2-3, with D tentatively TRBD1 (6 bases). Germline V gives CDR1 SQVTM, CDR2 ANQGSEA. The V and J ends lost 0 bases and 3 bases respectively, with 22 bases between them. The CDR3 spans 18 residues. CDR3 sequence: CSVEDVRTESFNTDTQYF. The CDR3 DNA follows: TGCAGCGTTGAAGACGTTCGGACAGAGTCTTTTAATACAGATACGCAGTATTTT.

This sequence joins TRBV5-5 and TRBJ2-1, with TRBD2 as a possible D gene (7 bases). The germline V gene has CDR1 SGHKS and CDR2 YYEKEE (reference sequence). V lost 2 bases, J lost 11 bases, and 20 bases lay in between. The CDR3 length is 15 residues. DNA of the CDR3: TGTGCCAGCAGCTTCGGGACGGGGGGCCAGCAAAAGCAGTTCTTC. This sequence encodes CASSFGTGGQQKQFF.

This clonotype was detected only once. A junction end diverges from the germline sequence, so it may reflect a read error. The chain joins TRBV6-1 to TRBJ2-4; weak D call: TRBD1 (6 bases). The CDR3 sequence is 15 residues long. Germline assignment: CDR1 MNHNS and CDR2 SASEGT. The CDR3 region is CVSRPGQTAKNTQYF. For the CDR3, the DNA is TGTGTCAGCAGGCCGGGACAAACAGCCAAAAACACTCAGTACTTC.

The gene calls are TRBV7-8 and TRBJ2-3, with TRBD2 matching 7 bases. Germline V gives CDR1 SGHVS, CDR2 FQNEAQ. V lost 1 base to trimming and J lost 2 bases; unmatched junction nucleotides: 9. The CDR3 covers 17 residues. CDR3 coding DNA: TGTGCCAGCAGCTTAGGATACAGCGGGGCTTACACAGATACGCAGTATTTT. It translates to CASSLGYSGAYTDTQYF.

The chain links TRBV4-1 to TRBJ1-2; the D gene is possibly TRBD1 (6 bases). This CDR3 contains 13 residues. V lost 7 bases, J lost 1 base, and 10 bases lay in between. The germline CDR1 and CDR2 sequences are MGHRA and YSYEKL. CDR3 nucleotide sequence: TGCGCCAGCACCGCAGGGGATAACTATGGCTACACCTTC. Encoded protein: CASTAGDNYGYTF.

A note on this clonotype: It is unclear where the CDR3 begins or ends on the DNA, so no DNA is shown, and the CDR3 is as TCRdb lists it. V and J are TRBV11-2 and TRBJ2-1; TRBD2 is the table's D call and was not checked against the DNA. The CDR3 is 13 amino acids in total, end residues counted. Germline V gene lookup returns CDR1 SGHAT and CDR2 FQNNGV. This CDR3 reads CASSFLWRDEQFF.

This clonotype was counted between two and nine times. This chain joins TRBV11-1 and TRBJ2-1; no reliable D call. Germline lookup yields CDR1 SGHAT and CDR2 FQDESV (reference sequence). The CDR3 contains 11 residues. Trimming pared 10 bases from V and 5 bases from J, leaving 9 bases between. CDR3: CATLENNEQFF. DNA of the CDR3: TGTGCCACCTTGGAAAACAATGAGCAGTTCTTC.

CDR3 nucleotides: TGCAGCGTTATTAGCGGGGGGTTAGATGAGCAGTTCTTC. This translates into CSVISGGLDEQFF. The J gene is TRBJ2-1, the V gene TRBV29-1; TRBD2 matches at 10 bases. Germline assignment: CDR1 SQVTM and CDR2 ANQGSEA. V shed 5 bases, J shed 8 bases, and the junction held 6 bases outside the gene matches. This CDR3 has 13 residues.

This clonotype appeared a single time. The chain combines TRBV6-5 with TRBJ2-3; D perhaps matches TRBD2 (5 bases). Trimming took 0 bases from V and 2 from J, leaving 18 bases between them. This CDR3 is 18 amino acids long. From germline, CDR1 is MNHEY and CDR2 SVGAGI. CDR3 sequence: CASSYSSRSGSNTDTQYF. In DNA, the CDR3 is TGTGCCAGCAGTTACTCGTCGAGGTCGGGGTCAAACACAGATACGCAGTATTTT.

The chain links TRBV18 to TRBJ1-2; 7 bases fit TRBD1. CDR1 KGHSH and CDR2 LQKENI come from the germline V gene. Trimming took 0 bases from V and 0 from J; bases not matched to a gene: 1. The CDR3 runs 15 residues. CDR3 sequence: CASSPPDRPNYGYTF. Here the CDR3 DNA reads TGTGCCAGCTCACCACCGGACAGGCCTAACTATGGCTACACCTTC.

A few counts support this clonotype. CDR3 protein: CASRLPLAGGNEQFF. The CDR3 bases are TGTGCCAGCAGACTCCCTCTAGCTGGGGGGAATGAGCAGTTCTTC. This sequence joins TRBV6-2 or TRBV6-3 and TRBJ2-1; perhaps TRBD2 as D (6 bases). Germline V CDR1 and CDR2: MNHEY, SVGEGT. The CDR3 spans 15 residues. Trimming removed 6 bases at V and 7 bases at J, with 19 bases between.

The rearrangement joins TRBV6-5 to TRBJ1-1, with D unclear. V was cut by 2 bases and J by 4 bases, with 20 bases left in between. The CDR3 is made up of 17 amino acids. CDR1 is MNHEY, CDR2 SVGAGI, per germline. The CDR3 reads CASSYAKTLPPGTEAFF. The CDR3 nucleotides read TGTGCCAGCAGTTACGCTAAGACTCTCCCTCCGGGCACTGAAGCTTTCTTT.

V is TRBV7-9 and J is TRBJ1-1; 7 bases map to TRBD1. The CDR3 is 14 residues long. J was trimmed by 5 bases and V by 5 bases; bases with no gene match: 8. Germline CDR1 reads SEHNR; CDR2 reads FQNEAQ (reference sequence). The CDR3 coding sequence is TGTGCCAGCAGCCTCCTTGGGACAGCTACTGAAGCTTTCTTT. Protein: CASSLLGTATEAFF. The full variable domain, with the rest looked up from reference TRBV7-9 and TRBJ1-1, is DTGVSQNPRHKITKRGQNVTFRCDPISEHNRLYWYRQTLGQGPEFLTYFQNEAQLEKSRLLSDRFSAERPKGSFSTLEIQRTEQGDSAMYLCASSLLGTATEAFFGQGTRLTVV.

This clonotype was observed a few times. This rearrangement joins TRBV9 to TRBJ2-5; possibly TRBD2 for D (6 bases). This CDR3 contains 14 residues. Germline CDR1 SGDLS, CDR2 YYNGEE. V was shortened by 3 bases and J by 7 bases, with 16 bases between the two germline ends. This CDR3 is CASSAGGASGTQYF. The CDR3, as DNA: TGTGCCAGCAGCGCCGGGGGTGCCTCGGGGACCCAGTACTTC.

The chain employs TRBV20-1 and TRBJ2-5; D gene uncertain. Looked up from germline, CDR1 is DFQATT and CDR2 is SNEGSKA (reference sequence). The CDR3 has 17 amino acids. Trimming took 3 bases from V and 1 from J, leaving 21 bases between them. Here the CDR3 DNA reads TGCAGTGCTAGGGACCTTCTGTCGGCGAACCCCCAAGAGACCCAGTACTTC. Translated: CSARDLLSANPQETQYF.

This clonotype was recorded a few times. The chain joins TRBV20-1 to TRBJ2-3; D is unclear. The V end lost 5 bases, the J end lost 4 bases, and 13 bases lay between the germline ends. This CDR3 is 13 amino acids long. Germline V CDR1 and CDR2: DFQATT, SNEGSKA (reference sequence). The CDR3 DNA reads TGCAGTGCTCCCCCCGTAAGGGCAGATACGCAGTATTTT. Translating gives CSAPPVRADTQYF.

In this sample, this clonotype turned up a few times. The J gene is TRBJ2-5, the V gene TRBV6-1, with TRBD1 matching 9 bases. The CDR3 spans 15 residues. CDR1 is MNHNS, CDR2 SASEGT, per germline. V gave up 7 bases and J gave up 11 bases; unmatched junction bases: 17. CDR3 in DNA: TGTGCCAGCACCCCGGTGGGGACAGGGTTTGGGGAGCAGTACTTC. It specifies CASTPVGTGFGEQYF.

Details on this clonotype: At one boundary the junction diverges from the germline segment, which might be a read error. V usage is TRBV3-1 and J usage is TRBJ2-1; D is ambiguous. Germline CDR1 and CDR2: LGHDT and YNNKEL (reference sequence). The CDR3 sequence is 15 residues long. CDR3 coding DNA: TGTGCCGGCAGCCAAGATGCGGCTAGTTACAATGAGCAGTTCTTC. It translates to CAGSQDAASYNEQFF.

This clonotype was detected only a few times. The CDR3 loop is CASSLGAGQRRNGYTF. CDR3 nucleotide sequence: TGTGCCAGCAGCTTGGGAGCTGGACAGAGGAGGAATGGCTACACCTTC. The chain recombines TRBV5-5 with TRBJ1-2; perhaps TRBD1 as D (6 bases). Deletions cut 0 bases from V and 6 bases from J, with 18 bases between. CDR3 length: 16 residues. Germline assignment: CDR1 SGHKS and CDR2 YYEKEE (reference sequence).

CDR3: CASSLVSGGRGYTF. The CDR3 DNA sequence: TGCGCCAGCAGCTTGGTATCAGGGGGTCGTGGCTACACCTTC. The chain uses TRBV5-1 and TRBJ1-2; 7 bases map to TRBD1. Germline V CDR1 and CDR2: SGHRS, YFSETQ. Trimming cost V 0 bases and J 7 bases; bases outside gene matches: 6. CDR3 length equals 14 residues.